This paragraph reports one T cell receptor beta chain. The record originates from a study of blood T cell repertoires in COVID-19. Across the whole study: Spain, Italy and the United States supplied samples that represented acute and convalescent COVID-19. T cells, B-cell-depleted T cells, or PBMCs supplied cDNA or gDNA.

CDR3 size: 14 residues. V was pared by 4 bases and J by 8 bases, with 16 bases between. Germline CDR1 SGHRS, CDR2 YFSETQ. The table came from immunoSEQ multiplex PCR; TCRdb's copy has only in-frame clones and leaves some out. The table shows fewer than 200,000 clones, with more than 80% occurring only once. The V call is TRBV5-1, the J call TRBJ2-4, with D possibly TRBD2 on 6 matching bases. Sequencing was carried out using peripheral blood. This sequence originates from a woman in her sixties or seventies with acute or convalescent COVID-19. The CDR3 protein is CASSPGAVGDIQYF. The CDR3 DNA sequence: TGCGCCAGCAGCCCGGGAGCGGTGGGTGACATTCAGTACTTC.